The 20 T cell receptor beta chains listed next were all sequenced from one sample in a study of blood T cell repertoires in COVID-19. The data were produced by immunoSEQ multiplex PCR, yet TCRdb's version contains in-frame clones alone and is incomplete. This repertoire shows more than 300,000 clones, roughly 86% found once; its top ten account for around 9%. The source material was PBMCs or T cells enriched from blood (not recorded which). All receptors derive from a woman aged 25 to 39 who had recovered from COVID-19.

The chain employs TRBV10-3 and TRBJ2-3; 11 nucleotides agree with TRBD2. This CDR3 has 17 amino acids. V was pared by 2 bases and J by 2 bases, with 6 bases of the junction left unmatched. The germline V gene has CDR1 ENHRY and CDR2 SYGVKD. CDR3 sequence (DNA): TGTGCCATCAGTGAGACCGGGACTAGCGGAACCACAGATACGCAGTATTTT. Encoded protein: CAISETGTSGTTDTQYF.

The CDR3 here is CASSQDRYTDTQYF. The CDR3 nucleotides read TGCGCCAGCAGCCAAGATCGGTACACAGATACGCAGTATTTT. The chain employs TRBV4-3 and TRBJ2-3; D gene ambiguous. CDR1 LGHNA and CDR2 YSLEER come from the germline V gene. The CDR3 loop spans 14 amino acids. Deletions cut 0 bases from V and 2 bases from J, with 6 bases between.

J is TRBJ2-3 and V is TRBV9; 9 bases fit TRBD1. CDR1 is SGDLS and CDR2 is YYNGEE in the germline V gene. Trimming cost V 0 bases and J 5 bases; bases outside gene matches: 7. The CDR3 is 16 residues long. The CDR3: CASSVVFSTGGDTQYF. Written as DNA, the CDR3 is TGTGCCAGCAGCGTAGTTTTTTCGACAGGGGGAGATACGCAGTATTTT.

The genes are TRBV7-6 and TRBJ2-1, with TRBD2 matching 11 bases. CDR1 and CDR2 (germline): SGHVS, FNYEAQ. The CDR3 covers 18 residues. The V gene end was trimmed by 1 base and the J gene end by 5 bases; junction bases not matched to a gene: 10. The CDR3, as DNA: TGTGCCAGCAGCTTAGTATCTAGCGGGAGGACTGGAAACAATGAGCAGTTCTTC. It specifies CASSLVSSGRTGNNEQFF.

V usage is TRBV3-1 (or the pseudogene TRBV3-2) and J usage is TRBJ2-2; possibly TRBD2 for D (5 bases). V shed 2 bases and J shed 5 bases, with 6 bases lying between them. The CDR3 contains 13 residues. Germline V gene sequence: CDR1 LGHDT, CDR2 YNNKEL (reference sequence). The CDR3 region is CASSQIATGELFF. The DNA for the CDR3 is TGTGCCAGCAGCCAAATAGCGACCGGGGAGCTGTTTTTT.

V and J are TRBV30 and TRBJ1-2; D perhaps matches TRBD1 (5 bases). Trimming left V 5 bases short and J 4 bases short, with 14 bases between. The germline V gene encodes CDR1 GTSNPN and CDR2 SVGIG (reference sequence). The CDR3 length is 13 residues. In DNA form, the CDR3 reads TGTGCCTGGGCGGGGGGGGACGGCTATGGCTACACCTTC. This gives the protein CAWAGGDGYGYTF. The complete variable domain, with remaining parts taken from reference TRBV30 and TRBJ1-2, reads SQTIHQWPATLVQPVGSPLSLECTVEGTSNPNLYWYRQAAGRGLQLLFYSVGIGQISSEVPQNLSASRPQDRQFILSSKKLLLSDSGFYLCAWAGGDGYGYTFGSGTRLTVV.

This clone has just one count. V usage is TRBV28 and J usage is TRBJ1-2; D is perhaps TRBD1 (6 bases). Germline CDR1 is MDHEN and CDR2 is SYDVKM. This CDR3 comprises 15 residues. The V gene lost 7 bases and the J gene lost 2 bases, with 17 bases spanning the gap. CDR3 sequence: CASTLGNRVNYGYTF. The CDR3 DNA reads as TGTGCCAGCACCCTGGGAAACAGGGTGAACTATGGCTACACCTTC.

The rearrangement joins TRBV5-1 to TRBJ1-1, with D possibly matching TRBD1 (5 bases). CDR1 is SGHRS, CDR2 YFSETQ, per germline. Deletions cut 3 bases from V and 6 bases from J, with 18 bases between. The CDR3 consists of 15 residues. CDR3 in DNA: TGCGCCAGCAGCTCAACTCCGGGCAGGGATGCTGAAGCTTTCTTT. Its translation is CASSSTPGRDAEAFF.

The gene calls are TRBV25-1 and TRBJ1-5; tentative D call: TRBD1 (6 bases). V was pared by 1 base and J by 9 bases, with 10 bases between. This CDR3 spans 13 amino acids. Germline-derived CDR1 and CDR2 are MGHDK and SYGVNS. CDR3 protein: CASSESRGLPQHF. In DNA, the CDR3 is TGTGCCAGCAGTGAATCAAGGGGGTTGCCCCAGCATTTT.

The CDR3 bases are TGCGCCAGCAGTCAACCGGGACAGGGACCAGAAGGCTACACCTTC. The encoded protein is CASSQPGQGPEGYTF. This chain uses TRBV23-1 with TRBJ1-2; TRBD1 aligns across 9 bases. TRBV23-1 falls under the ORF class, with uncertain function. The CDR3 contains 15 residues. V shed 2 bases, J shed 8 bases, and the junction held 9 bases outside the gene matches.

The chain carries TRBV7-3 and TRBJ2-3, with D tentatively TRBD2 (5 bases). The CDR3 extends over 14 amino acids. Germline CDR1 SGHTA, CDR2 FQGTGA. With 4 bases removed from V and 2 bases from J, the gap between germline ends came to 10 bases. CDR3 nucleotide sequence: TGTGCCAGCAGCTCGGACTCTTACACAGATACGCAGTATTTT. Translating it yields CASSSDSYTDTQYF.

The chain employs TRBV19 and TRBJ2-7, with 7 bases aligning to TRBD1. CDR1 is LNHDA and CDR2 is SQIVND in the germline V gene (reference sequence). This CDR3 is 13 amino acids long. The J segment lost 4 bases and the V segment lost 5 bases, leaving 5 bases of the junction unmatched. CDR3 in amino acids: CASSSGQLYEQYF. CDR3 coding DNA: TGTGCCAGTAGTTCGGGACAGCTATACGAGCAGTACTTC. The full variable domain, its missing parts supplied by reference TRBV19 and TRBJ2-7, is DGGITQSPKYLFRKEGQNVTLSCEQNLNHDAMYWYRQDPGQGLRLIYYSQIVNDFQKGDIAEGYSVSREKKESFPLTVTSAQKNPTAFYLCASSSGQLYEQYFGPGTRLTVT.

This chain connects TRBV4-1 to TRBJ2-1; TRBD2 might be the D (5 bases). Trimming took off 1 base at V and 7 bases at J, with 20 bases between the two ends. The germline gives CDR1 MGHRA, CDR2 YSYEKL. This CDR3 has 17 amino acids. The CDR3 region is CASSQGHWIVGVNEQFF. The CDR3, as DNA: TGCGCCAGCAGCCAAGGTCACTGGATTGTGGGAGTAAATGAGCAGTTCTTC.

This chain's CDR3 is CASSLLWRDSPLHF. In nucleotides, the CDR3 is TGTGCCAGCAGCTTATTGTGGAGGGATTCACCCCTCCACTTT. V and J are TRBV11-2 and TRBJ1-6; no firm D call. This CDR3 is built from 14 residues. CDR1 is SGHAT, CDR2 FQNNGV, per germline. V gave up 2 bases and J gave up 8 bases, with 10 bases separating them.

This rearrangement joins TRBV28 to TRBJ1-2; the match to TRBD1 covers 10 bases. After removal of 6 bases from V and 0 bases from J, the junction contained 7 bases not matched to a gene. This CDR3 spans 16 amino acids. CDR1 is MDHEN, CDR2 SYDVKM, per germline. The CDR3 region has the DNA TGTGCCAGCAGGATCGGAGGACAGGGGGCTAACTATGGCTACACCTTC. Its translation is CASRIGGQGANYGYTF.

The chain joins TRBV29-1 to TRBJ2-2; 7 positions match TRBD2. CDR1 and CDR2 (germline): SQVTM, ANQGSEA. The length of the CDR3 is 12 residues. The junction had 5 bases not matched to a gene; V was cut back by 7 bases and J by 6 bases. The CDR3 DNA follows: TGCAGCGCCTACCGGGGGGCCGGGGAGCTGTTTTTT. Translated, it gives CSAYRGAGELFF.

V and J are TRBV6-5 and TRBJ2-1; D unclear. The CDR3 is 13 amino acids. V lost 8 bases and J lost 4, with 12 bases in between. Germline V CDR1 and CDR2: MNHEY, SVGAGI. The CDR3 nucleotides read TGTGCCAGCGGCGCATACGGGTACAATGAGCAGTTCTTC. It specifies CASGAYGYNEQFF.

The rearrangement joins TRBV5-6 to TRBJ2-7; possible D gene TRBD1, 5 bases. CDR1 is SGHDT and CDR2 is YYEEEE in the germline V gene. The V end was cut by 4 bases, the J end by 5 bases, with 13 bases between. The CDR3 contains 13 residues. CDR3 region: CASSEPGSDEQYF. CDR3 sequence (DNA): TGTGCCAGCAGCGAGCCAGGGTCCGACGAGCAGTACTTC.

The CDR3, as DNA: TGTGCCAGCAGCCTACAAATAGCGGGAGGGAACACCGGGGAGCTGTTTTTT. Translated, it gives CASSLQIAGGNTGELFF. The chain links TRBV7-2 to TRBJ2-2, with TRBD2 identical over 10 bases. V was clipped by 5 bases and J by 1 base; unmatched bases: 7. Per germline, CDR1 SGHTA and CDR2 FQGNSA. There are 17 residues in the CDR3. Complete variable domain (other parts from reference TRBV7-2 and TRBJ2-2): GAGVSQSPSNKVTEKGKDVELRCDPISGHTALYWYRQSLGQGLEFLIYFQGNSAPDKSGLPSDRFSAERTGGSVSTLTIQRTQQEDSAVYLCASSLQIAGGNTGELFFGEGSRLTVL.

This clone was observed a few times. CDR3 loop: CASSHRDSSSYNSPLHF. For the CDR3, the DNA is TGTGCCAGCAGCCACCGGGACAGCAGCTCCTATAATTCACCCCTCCACTTT. The V gene is TRBV6-2 or TRBV6-3, the J gene TRBJ1-6; 7 bases agree with TRBD1. V lost 6 bases, J lost 0 bases, and 8 bases stayed unmatched. The germline CDR1 and CDR2 sequences are MNHEY and SVGEGT. The CDR3 spans 17 residues.